The sequence of this TCR beta chain was determined in a study of beta chain features in type 1 diabetes. The germline V gene encodes CDR1 SGHTA and CDR2 FQGNSA. CDR3 size: 16 residues. V lost 3 bases, J lost 0 bases, and 12 bases lay in between. The entirety of the isolated RNA underwent reverse transcription, so expressed TCRB transcripts were sequenced. TCRdb's copy holds only in-frame clones and misses some; the assay was immunoSEQ multiplex PCR. The sample carries about half a million clones, 11% recorded once. The chain links TRBV7-2 to TRBJ1-3; the D is unclear. The sequence came from a woman aged 18-35 years in good health. Sequenced material: naive CD4+ T cells from blood. This CDR3 reads CASSFSYHSSGNTIYF. The CDR3 DNA follows: TGTGCCAGCAGCTTTTCCTACCATAGCTCTGGAAACACCATATATTTT.